One sample yielded the 31 T cell receptor beta chains listed below, sequenced in a study of blood T cell repertoires in COVID-19. Clones were sequenced by immunoSEQ multiplex PCR, and TCRdb holds only the in-frame ones, with some missing. Altogether a few hundred thousand clones are present, roughly 87% being singletons, with the ten largest covering more than 0.9%. Sequences were obtained from PBMCs or T cells enriched from blood (not recorded which). The receptor source for this set is a woman aged 25-40 years who had recovered from COVID-19.

This clone showed up just once. The chain couples TRBV2 to TRBJ1-4; 8 nucleotides line up with TRBD1. V dropped 6 bases and J dropped 8; count of bases not matched to a gene: 8. Germline V gene data show CDR1 as SNHLY and CDR2 as FYNNEI. The CDR3 runs 14 residues. CDR3 sequence reads: CASSDDRGIEKLFF. The CDR3 DNA reads TGTGCCAGCAGCGATGACAGGGGAATAGAAAAACTGTTTTTT. The full variable domain, with the rest looked up from reference TRBV2 and TRBJ1-4, is EPEVTQTPSHQVTQMGQEVILRCVPISNHLYFYWYRQILGQKVEFLVSFYNNEISEKSEIFDDQFSVERPDGSNFTLKIRSTKLEDSAMYFCASSDDRGIEKLFFGSGTQLSVL.

This clone was seen more than once but under ten times. This chain uses TRBV6-5 with TRBJ2-7; possibly TRBD2 for D (6 bases). Germline values: CDR1 MNHEY, CDR2 SVGAGI. This CDR3 contains 13 residues. V was cut by 0 bases and J by 11 bases, with 14 bases left in between. DNA of the CDR3: TGTGCCAGCAGTTACTCGTCCAGGGAGGTGGAGTACTTC. This sequence encodes CASSYSSREVEYF.

The V and J genes are TRBV30 and TRBJ2-7; D not certain. The germline gives CDR1 GTSNPN, CDR2 SVGIG (reference sequence). V shed 1 base and J shed 6 bases, with 13 bases lying between them. The CDR3 covers 13 residues. The CDR3 reads CAWSAKILGEQYF. The CDR3 nucleotides read TGTGCCTGGAGTGCAAAGATCCTCGGCGAGCAGTACTTC.

The V gene is TRBV7-9, the J gene TRBJ2-2, with 8 bases aligning to TRBD2. Losses at the gene ends were 7 bases for V and 5 bases for J; bases not matched to a gene: 15. Germline V gene lookup returns CDR1 SEHNR and CDR2 FQNEAQ (reference sequence). The length of the CDR3 is 17 residues. As DNA, the CDR3 is TGTGCCAGCATGGCTTTTCCAGCGGGGGCTCGTACCGGGGAGCTGTTTTTT. Translated: CASMAFPAGARTGELFF.

This clone occurred many times. The chain is built from TRBV5-6 and TRBJ2-7; TRBD2 aligns across 8 bases. Per germline, CDR1 SGHDT and CDR2 YYEEEE. The CDR3 consists of 14 residues. After removal of 4 bases from V and 4 bases from J, the junction contained 7 bases not matched to a gene. This CDR3 reads CASSTPGGGYEQYF. In DNA, the CDR3 is TGTGCCAGCAGCACCCCCGGGGGGGGATACGAGCAGTACTTC.

The J gene is TRBJ2-2, the V gene TRBV29-1; TRBD1 agrees at 9 bases. The CDR3 covers 14 residues. CDR1 is SQVTM and CDR2 is ANQGSEA in the germline V gene. V shed 4 bases, J shed 2 bases, and the junction held 2 bases outside the gene matches. The CDR3 coding sequence is TGCAGCGTTGGGGACAGGGTTAACACCGGGGAGCTGTTTTTT. Translation: CSVGDRVNTGELFF.

The chain joins TRBV5-1 to TRBJ2-7; 13 nucleotides align to TRBD2. Germline V gene lookup returns CDR1 SGHRS and CDR2 YFSETQ. Trimming removed 2 bases from V and 2 bases from J; junction bases left unmatched: 1. The CDR3 sequence is 15 residues long. CDR3 coding DNA: TGCGCCAGCAGCTTAACTAGCGGGGGGGCCTACGAGCAGTACTTC. Protein product: CASSLTSGGAYEQYF.

This sequence joins TRBV28 and TRBJ1-6, with TRBD1 matching over 7 bases. Germline assignment: CDR1 MDHEN and CDR2 SYDVKM. Losses at the gene ends were 7 bases for V and 7 bases for J; bases not matched to a gene: 10. The CDR3 loop spans 15 amino acids. This CDR3 is CASTFPGQINSPLHF. The CDR3 DNA follows: TGTGCCAGCACCTTCCCGGGACAGATAAATTCACCCCTCCACTTT. Full variable domain (rest looked up from reference TRBV28 and TRBJ1-6): DVKVTQSSRYLVKRTGEKVFLECVQDMDHENMFWYRQDPGLGLRLIYFSYDVKMKEKGDIPEGYSVSREKKERFSLILESASTNQTSMYLCASTFPGQINSPLHFGNGTRLTVT.

The V gene is TRBV19, the J gene TRBJ2-7; 8 bases match TRBD1. This CDR3 has 14 residues. CDR1 is LNHDA, CDR2 SQIVND, per germline (reference sequence). The V segment lost 3 bases and the J segment 5 bases; nucleotides outside the gene matches: 6. CDR3 sequence: CASSIRDRLNEQYF. The CDR3 DNA sequence: TGTGCCAGTAGTATCCGGGACAGGCTGAACGAGCAGTACTTC. Filled out from reference TRBV19 and TRBJ2-7, the complete variable domain reads DGGITQSPKYLFRKEGQNVTLSCEQNLNHDAMYWYRQDPGQGLRLIYYSQIVNDFQKGDIAEGYSVSREKKESFPLTVTSAQKNPTAFYLCASSIRDRLNEQYFGPGTRLTVT.

The CDR3 loop is CASSSSRGLSSYNSPLHF. The CDR3 bases are TGTGCCAGCAGCTCTTCCAGGGGGCTGAGCTCCTATAATTCACCCCTCCACTTT. The V gene is TRBV7-2, the J gene TRBJ1-6; 8 positions agree with TRBD1. Germline assignment: CDR1 SGHTA and CDR2 FQGNSA. The J segment lost 0 bases and the V segment lost 4 bases, leaving 8 bases of the junction unmatched. This CDR3 is 18 amino acids long. Full variable domain (rest looked up from reference TRBV7-2 and TRBJ1-6): GAGVSQSPSNKVTEKGKDVELRCDPISGHTALYWYRQSLGQGLEFLIYFQGNSAPDKSGLPSDRFSAERTGGSVSTLTIQRTQQEDSAVYLCASSSSRGLSSYNSPLHFGNGTRLTVT.

The chain couples TRBV27 to TRBJ1-2; D is possibly TRBD1 (6 bases). V was trimmed by 6 bases and J by 5 bases, leaving 16 bases between them. In germline, CDR1 is MNHEY, CDR2 SMNVEV (reference sequence). This CDR3 spans 14 amino acids. CDR3 residues: CASSLGGRGYGYTF. The CDR3 DNA follows: TGTGCCAGCAGCCTTGGGGGTAGGGGGTATGGCTACACCTTC.

The chain has TRBV27 and TRBJ1-3; 8 bases are a match to TRBD1. This CDR3 contains 15 residues. CDR1 is MNHEY, CDR2 SMNVEV, per germline (reference sequence). The V segment lost 5 bases and the J segment 4 bases; nucleotides outside the gene matches: 7. CDR3 DNA sequence: TGTGCCAGCAGTAAACAGGGGGTTTGGGGAAACACCATATATTTT. Translating it yields CASSKQGVWGNTIYF.

The CDR3 protein is CASSSRTGFNEKLFF. CDR3 DNA: TGTGCCAGCAGCTCTCGGACAGGCTTTAATGAAAAACTGTTTTTT. The V gene is TRBV7-8, the J gene TRBJ1-4; 7 nucleotides agree with TRBD1. The CDR3 length is 15 residues. CDR1 is SGHVS, CDR2 FQNEAQ, per germline. V shed 4 bases, J shed 4 bases, and the junction held 6 bases outside the gene matches.

J is TRBJ2-7 and V is TRBV15; TRBD1 might be the D (6 bases). Trimming removed 7 bases at V and 1 base at J, with 11 bases between. Germline V lookup: CDR1 LNHNV, CDR2 YYDKDF (reference sequence). CDR3 size: 13 residues. The CDR3 DNA follows: TGTGCCACCACCCGAACAGGGTCCTACGAGCAGTACTTC. It is translated as CATTRTGSYEQYF.

The CDR3 DNA reads as TGTGCCAGTAGTCCCGGGACAGGGGCCTATGGCTACACCTTC. This codes for CASSPGTGAYGYTF. The V call is TRBV19, the J call TRBJ1-2, with TRBD1 matching 10 bases. J gave up 4 bases and V 5 bases, and 4 bases lay outside the gene matches. Looked up from germline, CDR1 is LNHDA and CDR2 is SQIVND (reference sequence). The CDR3 consists of 14 residues.

The chain couples TRBV28 to TRBJ1-3, with a tentative D call TRBD1 (6 bases). V lost 6 bases to trimming and J lost 2 bases, with 14 bases between them. The germline CDR1 and CDR2 sequences are MDHEN and SYDVKM. CDR3 size: 15 residues. The DNA of the CDR3 is TGTGCCAGCAGGATTGAACAGGGAACTGGAAACACCATATATTTT. Translating it yields CASRIEQGTGNTIYF. The full variable domain, rest sourced from reference TRBV28 and TRBJ1-3, is DVKVTQSSRYLVKRTGEKVFLECVQDMDHENMFWYRQDPGLGLRLIYFSYDVKMKEKGDIPEGYSVSREKKERFSLILESASTNQTSMYLCASRIEQGTGNTIYFGEGSWLTVV.

The V call is TRBV28, the J call TRBJ2-1; 8 nucleotides match TRBD1. CDR1 and CDR2 (germline): MDHEN, SYDVKM. Losses at the gene ends were 6 bases for V and 2 bases for J; bases not matched to a gene: 12. CDR3 length: 17 amino acids. In nucleotides, the CDR3 is TGTGCCAGCAGATTACACCGCACAGGGGGTGCCTACAATGAGCAGTTCTTC. Its translation is CASRLHRTGGAYNEQFF.

A note on this clone: Other nucleotide sequences in the sample specify the same CDR3. The chain joins TRBV7-2 to TRBJ1-1; maybe TRBD1 (6 bases). This CDR3 spans 15 amino acids. V lost 1 base to trimming and J lost 5 bases, with 14 bases between them. Germline loops: CDR1 SGHTA, CDR2 FQGNSA. The CDR3 region has the DNA TGTGCCAGCAGCTTAGGGCGGGGGGCGCATACTGAAGCTTTCTTT. This gives the protein CASSLGRGAHTEAFF.

The sample holds one count of this clone. V and J are TRBV2 and TRBJ1-1, with TRBD1 matching 7 bases. Germline trimming cut 6 bases from V and 3 bases from J; bases unmatched to any gene: 7. This CDR3 contains 14 residues. Per germline, CDR1 SNHLY and CDR2 FYNNEI. Here the CDR3 reads CASRGDTGDTEAFF. The CDR3 DNA reads as TGTGCCAGCAGGGGAGACACAGGGGACACTGAAGCTTTCTTT.

The rearrangement links TRBV19 to TRBJ2-2, with 7 positions matching TRBD1. After removal of 8 bases from V and 4 bases from J, the junction contained 7 bases not matched to a gene. This CDR3 comprises 14 residues. The V gene's germline CDR1 is LNHDA and CDR2 SQIVND (reference sequence). CDR3 sequence reads: CASGRQGSTGELFF. DNA of the CDR3: TGTGCCAGTGGGCGACAGGGCAGCACCGGGGAGCTGTTTTTT.

This sequence joins TRBV6-2 or TRBV6-3 and TRBJ1-2; TRBD1 might be the D (6 bases). Looked up from germline, CDR1 is MNHEY and CDR2 is SVGEGT. Trimming removed 5 bases from V and 8 bases from J, with 15 bases in between. The CDR3 loop spans 13 amino acids. This CDR3 reads CASSQDSLSGYTF. The CDR3 DNA reads TGTGCCAGCAGTCAGGACAGCCTTTCCGGCTACACCTTC.

This clone appeared a few times. The rearrangement links TRBV10-2 to TRBJ1-4; 12 nucleotides line up with TRBD1. Germline CDR1 and CDR2: WSHSY and SAAADI. This CDR3 contains 17 residues. The V segment lost 11 bases and the J segment 7 bases; nucleotides outside the gene matches: 17. CDR3 DNA sequence: TGCGCCGCAATCCCCCGGGGACAGGGGGCGCTCAGTGAAAAACTGTTTTTT. Translated, it gives CAAIPRGQGALSEKLFF.

This chain connects TRBV4-1 to TRBJ1-2; D gene unclear. The ends were cut back, 0 bases at V and 1 base at J, with 9 bases in the middle. The CDR3 is 15 amino acids. Germline CDR1 MGHRA, CDR2 YSYEKL. CDR3: CASSQDGGRNYGYTF. CDR3 DNA: TGCGCCAGCAGCCAAGACGGAGGCCGTAACTATGGCTACACCTTC.

This chain connects TRBV5-8 to TRBJ1-5; D gene uncertain. The CDR3 loop spans 15 amino acids. The germline V gene encodes CDR1 SGHTS and CDR2 YDEGEE. Deletions cut 0 bases from V and 4 bases from J, with 11 bases between. The CDR3 DNA follows: TGTGCCAGCAGCTTGGCCGGCGGTCCTAATCAGCCCCAGCATTTT. Encoded protein: CASSLAGGPNQPQHF.

V gene TRBV24-1 combines with J gene TRBJ1-5, with 11 bases lining up with TRBD1. V was clipped by 3 bases and J by 7 bases; unmatched bases: 7. The CDR3 contains 16 residues. Germline loops: CDR1 KGHDR, CDR2 SFDVKD. In nucleotides, the CDR3 is TGTGCCACCAGTGATCTGGGACAGGGGGTTGAGCAGCCCCAGCATTTT. It encodes CATSDLGQGVEQPQHF.

This chain joins TRBV6-6 and TRBJ1-2, with D possibly matching TRBD1 (5 bases). CDR3 length equals 14 residues. Trimming took off 2 bases at V and 1 base at J, with 8 bases between the two ends. Germline CDR1 MNHNY, CDR2 SVGAGI (reference sequence). This CDR3 is CASSYVDSNYGYTF. The CDR3 region has the DNA TGTGCCAGCAGTTACGTCGACAGTAACTATGGCTACACCTTC.

The CDR3 DNA is TGTGCCAGCAGCCACGCAAACGGACTCCGCTACACCTTC. Its protein is CASSHANGLRYTF. The V gene is TRBV3-1 (or the pseudogene TRBV3-2), the J gene TRBJ1-2; D not resolved. This CDR3 has 13 residues. CDR1 and CDR2 from the germline V gene are LGHDT and YNNKEL (reference sequence). V shed 3 bases and J shed 9 bases, with 14 bases lying between them.

The chain has TRBV5-4 and TRBJ2-1, with a tentative D call TRBD1 (6 bases). The length of the CDR3 is 14 residues. Germline loops: CDR1 SGHNT, CDR2 YYREEE (reference sequence). Trimming cost V 2 bases and J 6 bases, with 12 bases left between them. CDR3 sequence: CASSFQRGINEQFF. The CDR3, as DNA: TGTGCCAGCAGCTTTCAGAGGGGGATCAATGAGCAGTTCTTC.

The V gene is TRBV7-9, the J gene TRBJ1-3; no clear D. Germline V lookup: CDR1 SEHNR, CDR2 FQNEAQ (reference sequence). The CDR3 contains 14 residues. V dropped 6 bases and J dropped 4 bases, with 13 bases sitting between them. CDR3 coding DNA: TGTGCCAGCAGTCACGACACGGGGGGAAACACCATATATTTT. Amino acid sequence: CASSHDTGGNTIYF.

This clone was counted a single time. V gene TRBV6-2 or TRBV6-3 combines with J gene TRBJ1-1; no clear D gene. The V end was cut by 4 bases, the J end by 2 bases, with 11 bases between. Germline CDR1 is MNHEY and CDR2 is SVGEGT. CDR3 length: 14 residues. The CDR3 region is CASSSDIPNTEAFF. CDR3 DNA: TGTGCCAGCAGTTCAGACATCCCCAACACTGAAGCTTTCTTT.

The rearrangement links TRBV7-2 to TRBJ1-1; D is unclear. CDR1 and CDR2 from the germline V gene are SGHTA and FQGNSA. The CDR3 is 14 residues long. The germline V and J ends were trimmed by 3 bases and 3 bases, with 11 bases remaining between them. Written as DNA, the CDR3 is TGTGCCAGCAGCTTGCGAGGGAGAGACACTGAAGCTTTCTTT. Its translation is CASSLRGRDTEAFF.